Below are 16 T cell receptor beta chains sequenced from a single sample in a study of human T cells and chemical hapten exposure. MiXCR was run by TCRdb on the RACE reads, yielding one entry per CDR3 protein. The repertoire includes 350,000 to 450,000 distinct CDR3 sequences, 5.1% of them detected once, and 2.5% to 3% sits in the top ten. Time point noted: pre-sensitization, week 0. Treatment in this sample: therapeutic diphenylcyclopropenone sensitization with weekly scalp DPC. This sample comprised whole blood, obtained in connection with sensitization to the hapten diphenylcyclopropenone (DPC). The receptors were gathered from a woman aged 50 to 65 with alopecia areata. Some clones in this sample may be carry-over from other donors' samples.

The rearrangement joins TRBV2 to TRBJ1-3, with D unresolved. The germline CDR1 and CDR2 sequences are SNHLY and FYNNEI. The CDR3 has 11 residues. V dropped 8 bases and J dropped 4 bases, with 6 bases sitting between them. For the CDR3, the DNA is TGTGCCAGCCCCGCGGGAAACACCATATATTTT. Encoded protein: CASPAGNTIYF.

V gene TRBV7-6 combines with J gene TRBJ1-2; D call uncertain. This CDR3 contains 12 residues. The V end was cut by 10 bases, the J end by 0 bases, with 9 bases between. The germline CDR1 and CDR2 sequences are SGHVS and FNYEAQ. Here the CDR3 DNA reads TGTGCCACCGAGAAAGCTAACTATGGCTACACCTTC. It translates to CATEKANYGYTF.

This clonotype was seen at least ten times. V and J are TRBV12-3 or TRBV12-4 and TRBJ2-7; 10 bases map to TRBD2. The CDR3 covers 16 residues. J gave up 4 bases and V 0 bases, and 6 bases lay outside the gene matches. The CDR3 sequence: CASSLAGTSALYEQYF. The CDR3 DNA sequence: TGTGCCAGCAGTTTAGCGGGGACTAGCGCTCTTTACGAGCAGTACTTC.

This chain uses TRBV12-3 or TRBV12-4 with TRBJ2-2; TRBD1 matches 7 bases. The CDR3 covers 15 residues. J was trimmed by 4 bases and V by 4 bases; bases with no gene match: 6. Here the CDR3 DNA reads TGTGCCAGCAGTTCCCGACAGGGCGGCACCGGGGAGCTGTTTTTT. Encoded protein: CASSSRQGGTGELFF.

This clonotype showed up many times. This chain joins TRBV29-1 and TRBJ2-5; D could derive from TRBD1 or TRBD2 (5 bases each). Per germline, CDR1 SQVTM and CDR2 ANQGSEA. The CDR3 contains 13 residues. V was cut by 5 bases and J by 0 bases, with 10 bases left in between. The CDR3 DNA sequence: TGCAGCGTTTTGGTGGGGGACCAAGAGACCCAGTACTTC. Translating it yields CSVLVGDQETQYF.

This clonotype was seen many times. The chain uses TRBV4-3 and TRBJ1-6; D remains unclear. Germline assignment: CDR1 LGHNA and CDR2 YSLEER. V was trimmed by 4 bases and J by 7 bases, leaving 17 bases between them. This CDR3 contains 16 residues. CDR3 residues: CASSPVGGSYNSPLHF. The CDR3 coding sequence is TGCGCCAGCAGCCCCGTCGGAGGGAGCTACAATTCACCCCTCCACTTT.

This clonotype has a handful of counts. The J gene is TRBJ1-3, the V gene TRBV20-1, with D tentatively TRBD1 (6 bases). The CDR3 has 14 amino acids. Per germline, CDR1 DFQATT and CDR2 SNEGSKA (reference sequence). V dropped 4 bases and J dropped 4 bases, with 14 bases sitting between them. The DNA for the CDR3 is TGCAGTGCTACGACAGGCGGGTGGGGAAACACCATATATTTT. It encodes CSATTGGWGNTIYF.

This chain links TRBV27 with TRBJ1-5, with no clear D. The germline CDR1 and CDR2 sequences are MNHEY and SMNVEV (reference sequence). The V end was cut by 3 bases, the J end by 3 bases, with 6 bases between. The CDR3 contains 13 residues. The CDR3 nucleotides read TGTGCCAGCAGTTTGATTTCCAATCAGCCCCAGCATTTT. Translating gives CASSLISNQPQHF.

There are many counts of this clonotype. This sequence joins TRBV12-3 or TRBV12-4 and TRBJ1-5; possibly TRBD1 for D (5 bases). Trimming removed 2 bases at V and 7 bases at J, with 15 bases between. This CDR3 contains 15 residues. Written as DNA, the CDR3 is TGTGCCAGCAGTTTAAGTAGCCAGGGTGGGCAGCCCCAGCATTTT. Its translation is CASSLSSQGGQPQHF.

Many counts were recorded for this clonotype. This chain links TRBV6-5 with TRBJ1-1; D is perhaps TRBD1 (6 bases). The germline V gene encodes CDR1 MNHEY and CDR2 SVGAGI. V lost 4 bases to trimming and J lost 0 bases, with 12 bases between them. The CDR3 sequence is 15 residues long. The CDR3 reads CASSFTGLMNTEAFF. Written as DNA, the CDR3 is TGTGCCAGCAGTTTTACAGGGCTCATGAACACTGAAGCTTTCTTT.

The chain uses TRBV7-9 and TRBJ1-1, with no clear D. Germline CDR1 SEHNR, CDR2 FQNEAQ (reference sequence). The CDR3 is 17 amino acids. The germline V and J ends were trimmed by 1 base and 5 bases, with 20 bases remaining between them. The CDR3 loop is CASSLEGLVRPGTEAFF. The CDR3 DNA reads TGTGCCAGCAGCTTAGAAGGGTTGGTCAGGCCGGGAACTGAAGCTTTCTTT.

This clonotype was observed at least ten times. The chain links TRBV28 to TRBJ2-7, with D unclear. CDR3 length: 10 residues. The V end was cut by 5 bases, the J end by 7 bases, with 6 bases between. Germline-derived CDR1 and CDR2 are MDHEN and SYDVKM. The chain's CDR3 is CASSRKEQYF. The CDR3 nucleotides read TGTGCCAGCAGTCGTAAGGAGCAGTACTTC.

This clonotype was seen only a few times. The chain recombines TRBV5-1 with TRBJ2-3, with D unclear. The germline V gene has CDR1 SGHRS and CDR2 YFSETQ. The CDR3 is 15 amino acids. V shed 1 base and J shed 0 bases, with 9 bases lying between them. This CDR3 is CASSLFRPSTDTQYF. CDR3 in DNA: TGCGCCAGCAGCTTGTTTCGACCTAGCACAGATACGCAGTATTTT.

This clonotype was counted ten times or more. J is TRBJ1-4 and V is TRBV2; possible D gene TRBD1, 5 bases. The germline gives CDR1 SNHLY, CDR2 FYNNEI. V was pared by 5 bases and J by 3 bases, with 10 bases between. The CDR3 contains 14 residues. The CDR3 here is CASSQGAANEKLFF. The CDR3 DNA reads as TGTGCCAGCAGTCAGGGAGCGGCTAATGAAAAACTGTTTTTT.

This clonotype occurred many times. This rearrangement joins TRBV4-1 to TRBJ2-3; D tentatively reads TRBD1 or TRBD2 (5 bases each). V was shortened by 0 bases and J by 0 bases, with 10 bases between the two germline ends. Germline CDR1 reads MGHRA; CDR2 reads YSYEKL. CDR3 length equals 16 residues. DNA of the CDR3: TGCGCCAGCAGCCAAGAAGGGACGCTGAGCACAGATACGCAGTATTTT. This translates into CASSQEGTLSTDTQYF.

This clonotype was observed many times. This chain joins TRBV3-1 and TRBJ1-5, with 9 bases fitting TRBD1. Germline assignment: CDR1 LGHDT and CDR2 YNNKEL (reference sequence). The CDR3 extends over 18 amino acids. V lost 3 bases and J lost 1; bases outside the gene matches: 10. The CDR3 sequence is CASSHGTGSGMSNQPQHF. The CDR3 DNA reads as TGTGCCAGCAGCCATGGGACAGGGTCTGGGATGAGCAATCAGCCCCAGCATTTT.